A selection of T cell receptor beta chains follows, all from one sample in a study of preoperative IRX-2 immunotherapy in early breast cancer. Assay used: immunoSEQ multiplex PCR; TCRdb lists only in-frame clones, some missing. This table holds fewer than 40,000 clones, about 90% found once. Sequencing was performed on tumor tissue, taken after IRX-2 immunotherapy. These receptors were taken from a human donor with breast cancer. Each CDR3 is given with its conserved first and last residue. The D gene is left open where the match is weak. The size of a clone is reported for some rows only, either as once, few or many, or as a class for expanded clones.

DNA: TGTGCCAGCCAAGAGGGAGCCTATGGCTACACCTTC
CDR3: CASQEGAYGYTF
size: .
D: .
J: TRBJ1-2
V: TRBV28

DNA: TGTGCCAGCAGCTTACCCGGGGGATGGAATGAGCAGTTCTTC
CDR3: CASSLPGGWNEQFF
size: few
D: .
J: TRBJ2-1
V: TRBV7-1

DNA: TGTGCCACCAGCAGAGTTCCTTCGGGGGGTTGGGGCTACACCTTC
CDR3: CATSRVPSGGWGYTF
size: once
D: .
J: TRBJ1-2
V: TRBV15

DNA: TGTGCCAGCACTGTACGACGGGGGAGCTCCTACAATGAGCAGTTCTTC
CDR3: CASTVRRGSSYNEQFF
size: .
D: .
J: TRBJ2-1
V: TRBV11-3

DNA: TGTGCCATCAGTGAGTTCGGGACAGGGGCGGCCGATGAGCAGTTCTTC
CDR3: CAISEFGTGAADEQFF
size: .
D: TRBD1
J: TRBJ2-1
V: TRBV10-3

DNA: TGTGCCAGCAGTTACTCTGGAGGCAGGGTGACTGAAGCTTTCTTT
CDR3: CASSYSGGRVTEAFF
size: .
D: .
J: TRBJ1-1
V: TRBV6-8

DNA: TGTGCCAGCAGCAGGACTAGCGGGACGGAGACCCAGTACTTC
CDR3: CASSRTSGTETQYF
size: .
D: TRBD2
J: TRBJ2-5
V: TRBV11-3

DNA: TGTGCCAGCAGTTACTCGTTTCTGTTCACGTCTGAGACCCAGTACTTC
CDR3: CASSYSFLFTSETQYF
size: .
D: .
J: TRBJ2-5
V: TRBV6-8

DNA: TGTGCCAGCTCTCGATACGGGGCCGACACCGGGGAGCTGTTTTTT
CDR3: CASSRYGADTGELFF
size: .
D: .
J: TRBJ2-2
V: TRBV18

DNA: TGCGCCAGCAGCTTGGCTTTAGGAGATAGGGACAGGGGAAGCTCTGGGGCCAACGTCCTGACTTTC
CDR3: CASSLALGDRDRGSSGANVLTF
size: .
D: TRBD1
J: TRBJ2-6
V: TRBV5-1

DNA: TGTGCTAGCAGCTTGGGCAATAACTATGGCTACACCTTC
CDR3: CASSLGNNYGYTF
size: .
D: .
J: TRBJ1-2
V: TRBV7-1

DNA: TGTGCCAGCAGAAAGGCTACGACAGGGGTTCCTTATGGCTACACCTTC
CDR3: CASRKATTGVPYGYTF
size: .
D: TRBD1
J: TRBJ1-2
V: TRBV11-3

DNA: TGTGCCACCTCCGCACTAGCGGGAGGCACCGGGGAGCTGTTTTTT
CDR3: CATSALAGGTGELFF
size: .
D: TRBD2
J: TRBJ2-2
V: TRBV19

DNA: TGTGCCATCAGTGAGGGGACAGGGAAAGACGAGCAGTACTTC
CDR3: CAISEGTGKDEQYF
size: few
D: TRBD1
J: TRBJ2-7
V: TRBV10-3

DNA: TGTGCCAGTAGTATAGATCGTGGGAACACTGAAGCTTTCTTT
CDR3: CASSIDRGNTEAFF
size: .
D: .
J: TRBJ1-1
V: TRBV19

DNA: TGCGCCAGCAGGGATGGGACAGATTTGAACACTGAAGCTTTCTTT
CDR3: CASRDGTDLNTEAFF
size: .
D: TRBD1
J: TRBJ1-1
V: TRBV5-1

DNA: TGCGCCAGCAGCCTAGGTCCGGCCATGAACACTGAAGCTTTCTTT
CDR3: CASSLGPAMNTEAFF
size: .
D: .
J: TRBJ1-1
V: TRBV5-1

DNA: TGTGCCTGGAGTCTCCTGGCGACGCGTGGCTACACCTTC
CDR3: CAWSLLATRGYTF
size: .
D: .
J: TRBJ1-2
V: TRBV30